This T cell receptor (beta chain) originates from a study of shared clonotypes between healthy human individuals. Study outcomes and limitations: The sole specimen, blood, was sampled, and tissue repertoires likely differ.

In regard to this clone: Its target is unknown.

This CDR3 region has 15 residues. The V gene's germline CDR1 is MDHEN and CDR2 SYDVKM. J lost 8 bases, V lost 6 bases, and 15 bases had no gene match. Original handling: Junction-only sequences without quality scores came from ImmunoSEQ, so filtering differed. The table came from immunoSEQ multiplex PCR; TCRdb's copy has only in-frame clones and leaves some out. V and J calls and clone size are copied from that table; D and trimming were computed from the DNA. The sample yields some 790,000 clones, around 77% seen once. The sequencing sample was made of memory CD4+ T cells sorted from blood. Indicated subset: CD45RA-negative fraction. The chain carries TRBV28 and TRBJ1-2; 7 positions agree with TRBD1. The sequence came from a woman between 25 and 40 years old in good health. This chain's CDR3 is CASRSASGGGRGYTF. The CDR3 nucleotides read TGTGCCAGCAGAAGCGCCTCGGGAGGGGGCAGGGGCTACACCTTC.